One T cell receptor beta chain is described in this entry. The antigen remains undetermined. Employing constant-segment primers, 5'RACE generated TCR alpha and TCR beta cDNA libraries bearing sample barcodes and UMIs. TCRdb recomputed calls from the 5' RACE reads with MiXCR, one row per CDR3 protein. The sample yields approximately 300,000 distinct CDR3 sequences, roughly 21% seen once. The record originates from a study of T-cell memory formation after mild COVID-19. Background on the study: Largely, the TCR clusters proved donor specific.

General observations from the study: Largely, contracting CD4+ clones fell within CM and EM, and contracting CD8+ clones within EMRA. CD4+ bias marked clones expanding day 15 to 37, unlike balanced contracting clones.

The clonotype comes from a man between 18 and 35 years old who had mild COVID-19 (a few samples of this study predate the infection). Cell type and time point are not known. Material: PBMCs or a T cell subset sorted from them (not recorded which).

The CDR3 DNA is TGTGCCAGCAGCTTAGGGCAGGGGGGCTACTATGGCTACACCTTC. It encodes CASSLGQGGYYGYTF. V gene TRBV7-6 combines with J gene TRBJ1-2; TRBD1 matches 7 bases. There are 15 residues in the CDR3. CDR1 and CDR2 (germline): SGHVS, FNYEAQ. J was trimmed by 3 bases and V by 1 base; bases with no gene match: 5. The variable domain in full, completed from reference TRBV7-6 and TRBJ1-2, reads GAGVSQSPRYKVTKRGQDVALRCDPISGHVSLYWYRQALGQGPEFLTYFNYEAQQDKSGLPNDRFSAERPEGSISTLTIQRTEQRDSAMYRCASSLGQGGYYGYTFGSGTRLTVV.